The 4 T cell receptor beta chains presented below share a single source sample, sequenced in a study of follicular helper T cells after annual influenza vaccination. Profiled with immunoSEQ multiplex PCR; TCRdb holds only in-frame clones, not every one. The sample records approximately 12,000 clones, 60% to 80% being singletons. Time point noted: 2015-2016 season, pre-vaccination. The input for sequencing was CXCR5+ CD38- circulating T follicular helper cells from blood, taken on the day of influenza vaccination. Subset given: circulating Tfh, non-naive CD4+CXCR5+PD-1+ (ICOS+CD38+ or ICOS-CD38-). Receptors were obtained from an adult who received the influenza vaccine.

This sequence joins TRBV5-1 and TRBJ2-3; TRBD2 aligns across 15 bases. CDR1 is SGHRS, CDR2 YFSETQ, per germline. Unmatched junction bases numbered 9, after V lost 0 bases and J lost 4 bases. The CDR3 runs to 19 residues. Written as DNA, the CDR3 is TGCGCCAGCAGCTTGGGGACTAGCGGGGGGGCATGGTCCCCAGATACGCAGTATTTT. It codes for CASSLGTSGGAWSPDTQYF. The entire variable domain, with the rest obtained from reference TRBV5-1 and TRBJ2-3, is as follows: KAGVTQTPRYLIKTRGQQVTLSCSPISGHRSVSWYQQTPGQGLQFLFEYFSETQRNKGNFPGRFSGRQFSNSRSEMNVSTLELGDSALYLCASSLGTSGGAWSPDTQYFGPGTRLTVL.

This clone is termed large. V usage is TRBV29-1 and J usage is TRBJ1-3; the D is unclear. Germline assignment: CDR1 SQVTM and CDR2 ANQGSEA. This CDR3 region has 16 residues. Trimming pared 0 bases from V and 0 bases from J, leaving 12 bases between. The CDR3 nucleotides are TGCAGCGTTGAAGATCGCGGCGTGCTCTCTGGAAACACCATATATTTT. Its translation is CSVEDRGVLSGNTIYF.

The V call is TRBV28, the J call TRBJ2-7, with a tentative D call TRBD1 (5 bases). Looked up from germline, CDR1 is MDHEN and CDR2 is SYDVKM. This CDR3 is 14 amino acids long. Trimming stripped 5 bases from V and 2 bases from J, with 13 bases between. Here the CDR3 DNA reads TGTGCCAGCAGTCAGGGATTGTACACCTACGAGCAGTACTTC. It yields the protein CASSQGLYTYEQYF.

The chain is built from TRBV28 and TRBJ2-7; D may be TRBD1 or TRBD2 (5 bases each). Trimming left V 4 bases short and J 3 bases short, with 16 bases between. The CDR3 length is 15 residues. Germline CDR1 reads MDHEN; CDR2 reads SYDVKM. The CDR3 loop reads CASSSPGTSDYEQYF. In nucleotides, the CDR3 is TGTGCCAGCAGTTCTCCCGGGACCTCGGACTACGAGCAGTACTTC.